The rows below give T cell receptor beta chains drawn from one sample of a study of blood T cell repertoires in COVID-19. Sequencing used immunoSEQ multiplex PCR; TCRdb keeps in-frame clones, though not all of them. The table records 90,000 to 140,000 clones, roughly 85% of them present only once. Sequences were obtained from peripheral blood. The receptors stem from a man aged 45-65 years with acute or convalescent COVID-19. The CDR3 runs from the conserved cysteine through the conserved F or W. The D gene is left open where the match is weak. Where a row states a size, it is once, few, many or the class of an expanded clone; other rows omit it.

NA	TRBV19	TRBJ1-2	NA	CASSIAYPRNYGYTF	TGTGCCAGTAGTATAGCGTACCCGAGGAACTATGGCTACACCTTC
NA	TRBV29-1	TRBJ1-2	NA	CSAGLRGGGYTF	TGCAGCGCTGGGTTAAGAGGAGGAGGCTACACCTTC
NA	TRBV7-2	TRBJ2-1	NA	CASSLWTSSYNEQFF	TGTGCCAGCAGCTTATGGACTTCCTCCTACAATGAGCAGTTCTTC
NA	TRBV28	TRBJ1-2	TRBD1	CASSSGQGNYGYTF	TGTGCCAGCAGTTCCGGACAGGGGAACTATGGCTACACCTTC
NA	TRBV24-1	TRBJ1-2	NA	CATSDSGRGYGYTF	TGTGCCACCAGTGATTCTGGCAGGGGCTATGGCTACACCTTC
NA	TRBV30	TRBJ2-1	NA	CAWSGLDWDNEQFF	TGTGCCTGGAGTGGCCTTGACTGGGACAATGAGCAGTTCTTC
NA	TRBV27	TRBJ2-7	NA	CASSQGAWYLSYEQYF	TGTGCCAGCAGCCAAGGGGCTTGGTACCTCTCCTACGAGCAGTACTTC
NA	TRBV7-3	TRBJ2-2	TRBD2	CASSQTSGGIPGELFF	TGTGCCAGCAGCCAGACTAGCGGGGGGATCCCCGGGGAGCTGTTTTTT
NA	TRBV11-1	TRBJ1-1	TRBD1	CASSLKIGRGVTEAFF	TGTGCCAGCAGCTTAAAAATCGGCAGGGGGGTCACTGAAGCTTTCTTT
NA	TRBV3-1/TRBV3-2	TRBJ1-2	NA	CASSFLGGEESYTF	TGTGCCAGCAGTTTCCTGGGGGGGGAAGAAAGCTACACCTTC
NA	TRBV18	TRBJ1-3	TRBD1	CASSPYGTGFGNTIYF	TGTGCCAGCTCACCCTACGGGACAGGGTTCGGAAACACCATATATTTT
NA	TRBV6-6	TRBJ1-4	TRBD1	CASSRRDSNEKLFF	TGTGCCAGCAGCCGCCGGGACAGTAATGAAAAACTGTTTTTT
NA	TRBV2	TRBJ2-1	TRBD1	CASSGDRVEFF	TGTGCCAGCAGCGGGGACAGGGTTGAGTTCTTC
NA	TRBV7-6	TRBJ1-1	TRBD1	CASSLTGVVNTEAFF	TGTGCCAGCAGCTTAACAGGGGTGGTAAACACTGAAGCTTTCTTT
NA	TRBV18	TRBJ2-1	TRBD2	CASSPPGLGYNEQFF	TGTGCCAGCTCACCTCCGGGACTAGGGTACAATGAGCAGTTCTTC
NA	TRBV3-1/TRBV3-2	TRBJ2-7	NA	CASSLPRSYEQYF	TGTGCCAGCAGCTTGCCTAGATCCTACGAGCAGTACTTC
NA	TRBV24-1	TRBJ2-5	NA	CATSEGAQETQYF	TGTGCCACCTCGGAAGGGGCCCAAGAGACCCAGTACTTC
once	TRBV7-2	TRBJ1-6	NA	CASSLIQRSSPLHF	TGTGCCAGCAGCTTAATACAGAGATCCTCACCCCTCCACTTT
NA	TRBV28	TRBJ2-7	NA	CASSLGGTYEQYF	TGTGCCAGCAGTTTAGGGGGGACCTACGAGCAGTACTTC
NA	TRBV29-1	TRBJ1-1	NA	CSVEGGRSTEAFF	TGCAGCGTTGAGGGTGGGCGAAGCACTGAAGCTTTCTTT
NA	TRBV5-1	TRBJ2-7	TRBD2	CASSLVRGGPSYEQYF	TGCGCCAGCAGCTTGGTTCGGGGGGGTCCCTCCTACGAGCAGTACTTC
few	TRBV4-2	TRBJ2-7	TRBD2	CASSQGTSGGRYEQYF	TGTGCCAGCAGCCAAGGAACTAGCGGGGGCCGATACGAGCAGTACTTC
NA	TRBV18	TRBJ1-5	NA	CASSQGTLLNQPQHF	TGTGCCAGCTCCCAGGGTACTCTACTCAATCAGCCCCAGCATTTT
NA	TRBV2	TRBJ1-2	NA	CASSEKLNYGYTF	TGTGCCAGCAGTGAGAAGCTTAACTATGGCTACACCTTC
few	TRBV7-3	TRBJ2-3	NA	CASSQMQSTDTQYF	TGTGCCAGCAGCCAAATGCAGAGCACAGATACGCAGTATTTT
few	TRBV21-1	TRBJ1-2	NA	CASSGSGSGGAYGYTF	TGTGCCAGCAGCGGAAGCGGTTCGGGGGGGGCCTATGGCTACACCTTC
NA	TRBV19	TRBJ2-1	NA	CASSLGPSPYNEQFF	TGTGCCAGTAGCCTGGGGCCCTCCCCTTACAATGAGCAGTTCTTC
NA	TRBV28	TRBJ2-7	TRBD1	CASRLTGEVHEQYF	TGTGCCAGCAGGTTGACAGGGGAAGTCCACGAGCAGTACTTC
NA	TRBV13	TRBJ2-6	NA	CASSEQGNGAANVLTF	TGTGCCAGCAGCGAACAAGGGAATGGGGCGGCCAACGTCCTGACTTTC
once	TRBV19	TRBJ1-5	TRBD1	CASSIGNRGHSNQPQHF	TGTGCCAGTAGTATTGGGAACAGGGGTCATAGCAATCAGCCCCAGCATTTT
NA	TRBV2	TRBJ2-5	TRBD2	CATVPGLADQETQYF	TGTGCCACCGTGCCGGGACTAGCGGACCAAGAGACCCAGTACTTC
NA	TRBV3-1/TRBV3-2	TRBJ2-2	TRBD2	CASSLTAGANTGELFF	TGTGCCAGCAGCCTTACAGCGGGGGCGAACACCGGGGAGCTGTTTTTT
once	TRBV5-4	TRBJ2-7	TRBD2	CASSYGTSQYEQYF	TGTGCCAGCAGCTACGGGACTAGCCAGTACGAGCAGTACTTC
NA	TRBV18	TRBJ1-2	NA	CASSPSDSPGYTF	TGTGCCAGCTCACCTTCAGACTCCCCCGGCTACACCTTC
NA	TRBV6-5	TRBJ2-7	TRBD1	CACQETGGGSYEQYF	TGTGCCTGCCAAGAGACAGGGGGAGGGTCCTACGAGCAGTACTTC
NA	TRBV30	TRBJ2-7	NA	CAWSWRNEQYF	TGTGCCTGGAGTTGGAGAAACGAGCAGTACTTC
NA	TRBV5-4	TRBJ2-5	NA	CASSPTLETQYF	TGTGCCAGCAGCCCGACTCTAGAGACCCAGTACTTC
NA	TRBV6-2/TRBV6-3	TRBJ2-3	TRBD2	CASSYSPAYSGRGLSTDTQYF	TGTGCCAGCAGTTACTCCCCCGCTTATAGCGGGAGAGGGTTGAGCACAGATACGCAGTATTTT
NA	TRBV5-1	TRBJ2-2	NA	CASTLGGSHTGELFF	TGCGCCAGCACTCTGGGGGGTAGTCACACCGGGGAGCTGTTTTTT
NA	TRBV2	TRBJ2-7	TRBD1	CASLDRGRYEQYF	TGTGCCAGTCTGGACAGGGGAAGATACGAGCAGTACTTC
NA	TRBV18	TRBJ1-1	TRBD1	CASSARDRGHQATEAFF	TGTGCCAGCTCAGCCCGGGACAGGGGGCACCAAGCCACTGAAGCTTTCTTT
NA	TRBV5-8	TRBJ1-1	NA	CASSLVRRENTEAFF	TGTGCCAGCAGCTTGGTACGACGGGAGAACACTGAAGCTTTCTTT
NA	TRBV7-8	TRBJ1-1	NA	CASSLGTGEAFF	TGTGCCAGCAGCCTAGGGACTGGTGAAGCTTTCTTT
NA	TRBV30	TRBJ2-3	TRBD2	CAWSVLLAGGFSTDTQYF	TGTGCCTGGAGTGTACTCCTAGCGGGAGGCTTTAGCACAGATACGCAGTATTTT
NA	TRBV7-9	TRBJ1-2	NA	CASSQTGETNYGYTF	TGTGCCAGCAGCCAGACAGGCGAGACTAACTATGGCTACACCTTC
NA	TRBV20-1	TRBJ2-5	NA	CSVKERSQYF	TGCAGTGTTAAGGAGCGGTCCCAGTACTTC
NA	TRBV6-1	TRBJ1-4	NA	CASSEYLRPRDVGDEKLFF	TGTGCCAGCAGTGAGTATCTAAGACCGCGGGACGTGGGGGATGAAAAACTGTTTTTT
NA	TRBV12-3/TRBV12-4	TRBJ1-5	NA	CASRGSGNQPQHF	TGTGCCAGTCGGGGGAGTGGTAATCAGCCCCAGCATTTT
NA	TRBV2	TRBJ2-1	TRBD2	CASSEGTSGGKTFYNEQFF	TGTGCCAGCAGTGAAGGGACTAGCGGGGGAAAGACCTTCTACAATGAGCAGTTCTTC
NA	TRBV12-3/TRBV12-4	TRBJ2-7	NA	CASSLLQSSEQYF	TGTGCCAGCAGTTTATTACAGTCCAGCGAGCAGTACTTC
NA	TRBV15	TRBJ1-2	TRBD1	CATSSFIGTGNRHGYTF	TGTGCCACCAGCAGTTTTATCGGGACAGGGAACCGTCATGGCTACACCTTC
NA	TRBV6-2/TRBV6-3	TRBJ2-7	NA	CASSTQGQIYEQYF	TGTGCCAGCAGTACCCAGGGACAAATCTACGAGCAGTACTTC
NA	TRBV19	TRBJ1-4	NA	CASRGTGGNEKLFF	TGTGCCAGTAGAGGGACGGGGGGTAATGAAAAACTGTTTTTT